This TCR beta chain was found in a study of vaccination effects on CD4 cells after COVID-19. From germline, CDR1 is MNHEY and CDR2 SVGAGI. The CDR3 is 14 amino acids. J was trimmed by 11 bases and V by 5 bases; bases with no gene match: 9. Turning to this clone: The antigen is not known.

Some clones are missing from TCRdb's copy, which holds only in-frame ones; the method was immunoSEQ multiplex PCR. Of about 59,000 clones listed, around 80% were seen once; the top ten hold roughly 2%. Viral peptide pool expansion of antigen-specific CD4+ T cells preceded sequencing in the ViraFEST assay. Between days 9 and 10 of culture, CD4+ T cells were separated out. Each person got two doses of an mRNA SARS-CoV-2 vaccine, BNT162b2 or mRNA-1273. The sequences come from CD4+ T cells from PBMCs cultured with HCoV-OC43 spike peptides, collected after COVID-19 vaccination. Documented subset: HCoV-OC43 spike overlapping peptide pool stimulation. This receptor was obtained from a human donor who received a COVID-19 vaccine. The chain employs TRBV6-5 and TRBJ1-3, with 10 bases aligning to TRBD1. Here the CDR3 DNA reads TGTGCCAGCAGTCGGACAGGGGGAACCGGAGCCATATATTTT. This codes for CASSRTGGTGAIYF.